These T cell receptor beta chains were read from a single sample in a study of blood T cell repertoires in COVID-19. The protocol was immunoSEQ multiplex PCR, while the TCRdb copy is restricted to in-frame clones and leaves out a portion. Here the sample spans just over 300,000 clones, 86% being singletons. Sequences were obtained from PBMCs or T cells enriched from blood (not recorded which). Every receptor here comes from a man aged 25-45 years who had recovered from COVID-19. The CDR3 runs from the conserved cysteine through the conserved F or W. D genes are given only for firm matches. Part of the rows lack a size; the others show once, few, many or a class for expanded clones.

CDR3: CAWSPTGRGGNYGYTF
DNA: TGTGCCTGGAGTCCGACAGGCAGAGGGGGAAACTATGGCTACACCTTC
D: -
J: TRBJ1-2
V: TRBV30
size: few

CDR3: CAISRESYGYTF
DNA: TGTGCCATCAGCAGGGAATCCTATGGCTACACCTTC
D: -
J: TRBJ1-2
V: TRBV10-3
size: -

CDR3: CSASNLYTSGTYNEQFF
DNA: TGCAGTGCTAGTAATCTGTATACTAGCGGGACTTACAATGAGCAGTTCTTC
D: TRBD2
J: TRBJ2-1
V: TRBV20-1
size: -

CDR3: CASSLQVGSGRETQYF
DNA: TGTGCCAGCAGCTTACAGGTCGGGAGTGGGCGAGAGACCCAGTACTTC
D: -
J: TRBJ2-5
V: TRBV7-9
size: -

CDR3: CASSPGRSGNTIYF
DNA: TGCGCCAGCAGTCCGGGGAGGTCTGGAAACACCATATATTTT
D: -
J: TRBJ1-3
V: TRBV10-1
size: -

CDR3: CASSQDPDVRRAGTEAFF
DNA: TGCGCCAGCAGCCAAGACCCTGATGTGAGGAGGGCGGGCACTGAAGCTTTCTTT
D: -
J: TRBJ1-1
V: TRBV4-1
size: -

CDR3: CASSDSYSGADTQYF
DNA: TGTGCCAGCAGTGACTCGTACTCCGGTGCAGATACGCAGTATTTT
D: -
J: TRBJ2-3
V: TRBV6-4
size: -

CDR3: CASRGAGGSYNEQFF
DNA: TGCGCCAGCAGGGGTGCAGGGGGATCCTACAATGAGCAGTTCTTC
D: TRBD1
J: TRBJ2-1
V: TRBV10-2
size: -

CDR3: CASSSPRQNYGYTF
DNA: TGTGCCAGCAGTTCTCCCCGACAGAACTATGGCTACACCTTC
D: -
J: TRBJ1-2
V: TRBV6-4
size: -

CDR3: CAWGELGTGLGEQYF
DNA: TGTGCCTGGGGCGAACTCGGGACAGGGCTGGGGGAGCAGTACTTC
D: TRBD1
J: TRBJ2-7
V: TRBV30
size: -

CDR3: CASSGWSRGRRRSYEQYF
DNA: TGCGCCAGCAGTGGATGGAGCAGGGGAAGGCGGCGGTCCTACGAGCAGTACTTC
D: -
J: TRBJ2-7
V: TRBV10-1
size: -

CDR3: CASSQTGTGGNQPQHF
DNA: TGCGCCAGCAGTCAGACCGGGACAGGGGGCAATCAGCCCCAGCATTTT
D: TRBD1
J: TRBJ1-5
V: TRBV23-1
size: -

CDR3: CASQGHEQFF
DNA: TGTGCCAGTCAGGGTCATGAGCAGTTCTTC
D: -
J: TRBJ2-1
V: TRBV19
size: -

CDR3: CASSQGVYNSPLHF
DNA: TGTGCCAGCAGCCAAGGCGTTTATAATTCACCCCTCCACTTT
D: -
J: TRBJ1-6
V: TRBV3-1/TRBV3-2
size: -

CDR3: CASSEWGTSGNNEQFF
DNA: TGTGCCAGCAGTGAATGGGGGACTAGCGGTAACAATGAGCAGTTCTTC
D: TRBD2
J: TRBJ2-1
V: TRBV25-1
size: -

CDR3: CASSSTSASGIGEQYF
DNA: TGCGCCAGCAGCTCCACGTCGGCTAGCGGGATCGGAGAGCAGTACTTC
D: TRBD2
J: TRBJ2-7
V: TRBV5-1
size: -

CDR3: CASSLTSGKPNEQFF
DNA: TGCGCCAGCAGCCTAACTAGCGGGAAGCCCAATGAGCAGTTCTTC
D: TRBD2
J: TRBJ2-1
V: TRBV5-1
size: -

CDR3: CASSWALQSSYNEQFF
DNA: TGTGCCAGTAGTTGGGCGCTACAGAGCTCCTACAATGAGCAGTTCTTC
D: -
J: TRBJ2-1
V: TRBV19
size: -

CDR3: CASSLVVTTDYNSPLHF
DNA: TGTGCCAGCAGCTTAGTGGTTACGACAGACTATAATTCACCCCTCCACTTT
D: -
J: TRBJ1-6
V: TRBV7-9
size: -

CDR3: CASSQRNTEAFF
DNA: TGTGCCAGCAGCCAGCGGAACACTGAAGCTTTCTTT
D: -
J: TRBJ1-1
V: TRBV3-1/TRBV3-2
size: few

CDR3: CASSFPGREGEQFF
DNA: TGTGCCAGCAGCTTTCCCGGGAGAGAGGGTGAGCAGTTCTTC
D: -
J: TRBJ2-1
V: TRBV5-4
size: -

CDR3: CAWSVGGAYGYTF
DNA: TGTGCCTGGAGTGTTGGGGGGGCCTATGGCTACACCTTC
D: -
J: TRBJ1-2
V: TRBV30
size: -

CDR3: CASSLALLRLANTGELFF
DNA: TGTGCCAGCAGCTTAGCACTGTTAAGACTAGCGAACACCGGGGAGCTGTTTTTT
D: -
J: TRBJ2-2
V: TRBV7-8
size: -

CDR3: CASSVSGGLSSYNEQFF
DNA: TGTGCCAGCAGTGTGAGCGGGGGGCTTAGCTCCTACAATGAGCAGTTCTTC
D: TRBD2
J: TRBJ2-1
V: TRBV2
size: -

CDR3: CASSLAQAGMTEAFF
DNA: TGCGCCAGCAGCTTGGCCCAGGCAGGGATGACTGAAGCTTTCTTT
D: -
J: TRBJ1-1
V: TRBV5-1
size: -

CDR3: CASSLEVGGEQYF
DNA: TGTGCCAGCAGCTTAGAAGTGGGAGGTGAGCAGTATTTT
D: -
J: TRBJ2-3
V: TRBV7-9
size: -

CDR3: CASSTLWRGDTDTQYF
DNA: TGTGCCAGCAGCACCCTCTGGCGGGGGGACACAGATACGCAGTATTTT
D: TRBD2
J: TRBJ2-3
V: TRBV7-2
size: few

CDR3: CASGTSAHEQYF
DNA: TGTGCCAGCGGGACTAGCGCTCACGAGCAGTACTTC
D: TRBD2
J: TRBJ2-7
V: TRBV6-5
size: -

CDR3: CATSRDPGTAYEQYF
DNA: TGTGCCACCAGCAGAGATCCCGGGACAGCCTACGAGCAGTACTTC
D: TRBD1
J: TRBJ2-7
V: TRBV15
size: -

CDR3: CASSTASGRAGQETQYF
DNA: TGCGCCAGCAGCACGGCTAGCGGGAGGGCCGGGCAAGAGACCCAGTACTTC
D: TRBD2
J: TRBJ2-5
V: TRBV5-1
size: -

CDR3: CASRISAGSDTQYF
DNA: TGTGCCAGCAGGATTTCAGCAGGGTCAGATACGCAGTATTTT
D: -
J: TRBJ2-3
V: TRBV6-4
size: -

CDR3: CASSQVAGAAGELFF
DNA: TGTGCCAGCAGCCAAGTAGCGGGAGCCGCCGGGGAGCTGTTTTTT
D: TRBD2
J: TRBJ2-2
V: TRBV14
size: -

CDR3: CATSRDRGVNYGYTF
DNA: TGTGCCACCAGCAGAGATCGAGGAGTTAACTATGGCTACACCTTC
D: -
J: TRBJ1-2
V: TRBV15
size: -

CDR3: CASREGTVYGYTF
DNA: TGTGCCAGTAGAGAGGGGACAGTCTATGGCTACACCTTC
D: TRBD1
J: TRBJ1-2
V: TRBV19
size: -

CDR3: CASRVLAGGQGEQFF
DNA: TGTGCCAGCCGCGTACTAGCGGGGGGGCAGGGTGAGCAGTTCTTC
D: TRBD2
J: TRBJ2-1
V: TRBV28
size: -

CDR3: CASARTGSTYEQYF
DNA: TGCGCCAGCGCTAGGACAGGGTCCACCTACGAGCAGTACTTC
D: TRBD1
J: TRBJ2-7
V: TRBV5-1
size: -

CDR3: CASSLNINTEAFF
DNA: TGTGCCAGCAGTTTAAACATTAACACTGAAGCTTTCTTT
D: -
J: TRBJ1-1
V: TRBV28
size: -

CDR3: CASSQGTTFYNEQFF
DNA: TGTGCCAGCAGCCAAGGGACTACCTTTTACAATGAGCAGTTCTTC
D: -
J: TRBJ2-1
V: TRBV3-1/TRBV3-2
size: few

CDR3: CASRAQGAGNTIYF
DNA: TGTGCCAGCAGGGCCCAGGGGGCCGGAAACACCATATATTTT
D: TRBD1
J: TRBJ1-3
V: TRBV27
size: -

CDR3: CAWSYGTGHPGYTF
DNA: TGTGCCTGGAGTTATGGGACAGGGCATCCTGGCTACACCTTC
D: TRBD1
J: TRBJ1-2
V: TRBV30
size: -

CDR3: CASSPGDGTGYNEQFF
DNA: TGCGCCAGCAGCCCAGGGGACGGGACAGGGTACAATGAGCAGTTCTTC
D: TRBD1
J: TRBJ2-1
V: TRBV4-1
size: -

CDR3: CATSREKRDSNTGELFF
DNA: TGTGCCACCAGCAGAGAAAAGCGGGACTCGAACACCGGGGAGCTGTTTTTT
D: TRBD2
J: TRBJ2-2
V: TRBV15
size: -

CDR3: CASSETGLAGGPGNTIYF
DNA: TGTGCCAGCAGCGAAACCGGACTAGCGGGAGGGCCTGGAAACACCATATATTTT
D: -
J: TRBJ1-3
V: TRBV7-9
size: -

CDR3: CASSAGTGYYNEQFF
DNA: TGCGCCAGCAGCGCCGGGACAGGGTACTACAATGAGCAGTTCTTC
D: TRBD1
J: TRBJ2-1
V: TRBV5-1
size: -

CDR3: CAWSKNRGPNRGSYNSPLHF
DNA: TGTGCCTGGAGTAAGAACAGGGGGCCAAACAGGGGCTCCTATAATTCACCCCTCCACTTT
D: TRBD1
J: TRBJ1-6
V: TRBV30
size: -

CDR3: CATSDPRDRGTDTQYF
DNA: TGTGCCACCAGTGACCCCCGGGACAGAGGCACAGATACGCAGTATTTT
D: TRBD1
J: TRBJ2-3
V: TRBV24-1
size: -

CDR3: CASSPGRAWGNTIYF
DNA: TGTGCCAGCAGCCCGGGTAGAGCTTGGGGAAACACCATATATTTT
D: -
J: TRBJ1-3
V: TRBV4-2
size: -

CDR3: CASSPEDTQYF
DNA: TGTGCCAGCAGCCCGGAGGATACGCAGTATTTT
D: -
J: TRBJ2-3
V: TRBV5-8
size: -

CDR3: CASSLTQGRSYEQYF
DNA: TGTGCCAGCAGCTTAACACAGGGGAGGTCCTACGAGCAGTACTTC
D: -
J: TRBJ2-7
V: TRBV11-3
size: -